The 20 T cell receptor beta chains reported below all come from one sample, sequenced in a study of T-cell reconstitution after alpha-beta-depleted transplantation in children. Unique molecular identifiers were incorporated into the prepared TCRbeta library. TCRdb reprocessed the PCR reads with MiXCR, giving one entry per CDR3 protein. The sample lists 600,000 to 700,000 distinct CDR3 sequences; about an eighth were seen once. This specimen consisted of PBMCs, obtained before TCRalphabeta/CD19-depleted stem cell transplant. These TCRs come from a girl under 10 years old with congenital amegakaryocytic thrombocytopenia, due to receive a stem cell transplant.

In its sample, this clonotype was seen many times. The chain carries TRBV12-3 or TRBV12-4 and TRBJ2-7; D possibly corresponds to TRBD1 (5 bases). Trimming stripped 7 bases from V and 0 bases from J, with 19 bases between. The CDR3 covers 16 residues. CDR3 amino acids: CASTNIRRQGSYEQYF. In DNA form, the CDR3 reads TGTGCCAGCACCAACATACGCCGCCAGGGCTCCTACGAGCAGTACTTC.

To note about this clonotype: The junction departs from germline at one end; a sequencing error may be responsible. The chain has TRBV5-1 and TRBJ1-2; tentatively, D is TRBD1 (5 bases). CDR1 SGHRS and CDR2 YFSETQ come from the germline V gene. The length of the CDR3 is 13 residues. DNA of the CDR3: TGCGCCAGCAGCTTGGCCGGGACCGTTGGCTACCCCTTC. Translating it yields CASSLAGTVGYPF.

V gene TRBV20-1 combines with J gene TRBJ1-1; tentatively, D is TRBD1 (5 bases). Trimming removed 6 bases at V and 0 bases at J, with 11 bases between. The CDR3 loop spans 13 amino acids. The germline gives CDR1 DFQATT, CDR2 SNEGSKA (reference sequence). The CDR3 region is CSARTDMNTEAFF. The CDR3 DNA follows: TGCAGTGCGCGGACGGACATGAACACTGAAGCTTTCTTT.

The table lists this clonotype with many counts. The rearrangement joins TRBV6-2 or TRBV6-3 to TRBJ2-1, with 12 nucleotides matching TRBD2. In germline, CDR1 is MNHEY, CDR2 SVGEGT. Losses at the gene ends were 5 bases for V and 9 bases for J; bases not matched to a gene: 5. CDR3 length: 14 amino acids. The CDR3 DNA reads TGTGCCAGCAGTACCGGACTAGCGGGAAGTGAGCAGTTCTTC. Protein: CASSTGLAGSEQFF.

CDR3 in DNA: TGCGCCAGCAGCTTGGAGGAGCTTTCCCCCGAGCAGTACTTC. Translation gives CASSLEELSPEQYF. This sequence joins TRBV5-1 and TRBJ2-7; D remains unclear. Between the trimmed V and J ends, which lost 0 bases and 6 bases, there was a span of 13 bases. Germline CDR1 SGHRS, CDR2 YFSETQ. This CDR3 comprises 14 residues.

This clonotype was seen repeatedly, ten times or more. The V and J genes are TRBV29-1 and TRBJ2-5; D gene ambiguous. Deletions cut 6 bases from V and 2 bases from J, with 13 bases between. The V gene's germline CDR1 is SQVTM and CDR2 ANQGSEA. This CDR3 contains 13 residues. The CDR3 reads CSVPRGQQETQYF. The CDR3 bases are TGCAGCGTACCTAGAGGCCAACAAGAGACCCAGTACTTC. Together with reference TRBV29-1 and TRBJ2-5, the CDR3 gives the full variable domain: SAVISQKPSRDICQRGTSLTIQCQVDSQVTMMFWYRQQPGQSLTLIATANQGSEATYESGFVIDKFPISRPNLTFSTLTVSNMSPEDSSIYLCSVPRGQQETQYFGPGTRLLVL.

This clonotype has only a few counts. V usage is TRBV5-1 and J usage is TRBJ1-1; 7 positions match TRBD1. Germline V CDR1 and CDR2: SGHRS, YFSETQ. V dropped 4 bases and J dropped 5; count of bases not matched to a gene: 11. This CDR3 spans 15 amino acids. The CDR3 region has the DNA TGCGCCAGCAGCACTGACAGGGTTCGGGCGACTGAAGCTTTCTTT. It specifies CASSTDRVRATEAFF.

This clonotype has ten or more counts. This chain uses TRBV10-3 with TRBJ2-1, with D possibly being TRBD1 or TRBD2 (5 bases each). CDR1 is ENHRY, CDR2 SYGVKD, per germline. The V end was cut by 4 bases, the J end by 6 bases, with 13 bases between. The CDR3 sequence is 14 residues long. The CDR3 bases are TGTGCCATCAGTGGGGACCAAACTCTCAATGAGCAGTTCTTC. It encodes CAISGDQTLNEQFF.

This clonotype was recorded many times. The J gene is TRBJ2-3, the V gene TRBV18; D possibly corresponds to TRBD1 (6 bases). Germline loops: CDR1 KGHSH, CDR2 LQKENI. V lost 4 bases, J lost 0 bases, and 11 bases lay in between. The CDR3 covers 15 residues. In DNA form, the CDR3 reads TGTGCCAGCTCACGCCGGGACACCAGCACAGATACGCAGTATTTT. The encoded protein is CASSRRDTSTDTQYF.

This clonotype showed up just a few times. The genes are TRBV4-1 and TRBJ2-7; tentative D call: TRBD2 (6 bases). The CDR3 contains 16 residues. Trimming removed 0 bases from V and 6 bases from J, with 18 bases in between. CDR1 is MGHRA, CDR2 YSYEKL, per germline. CDR3 region: CASSQDRWGLGSEQYF. Here the CDR3 DNA reads TGCGCCAGCAGCCAAGATCGATGGGGACTGGGATCCGAGCAGTACTTC.

This clonotype was seen at least ten times. The J gene is TRBJ1-5, the V gene TRBV7-9, with a tentative D call TRBD1 (5 bases). This CDR3 spans 14 amino acids. Germline V gives CDR1 SEHNR, CDR2 FQNEAQ (reference sequence). The ends were cut back, 3 bases at V and 5 bases at J, with 11 bases in the middle. CDR3 DNA sequence: TGTGCCAGCAGCTTCGGGGGGAGGGATCAGCCCCAGCATTTT. It specifies CASSFGGRDQPQHF. Supplemented by reference TRBV7-9 and TRBJ1-5, the full variable domain reads DTGVSQNPRHKITKRGQNVTFRCDPISEHNRLYWYRQTLGQGPEFLTYFQNEAQLEKSRLLSDRFSAERPKGSFSTLEIQRTEQGDSAMYLCASSFGGRDQPQHFGDGTRLSIL.

The rearrangement uses TRBV6-1 and TRBJ1-3; D is uncertain. The CDR3 covers 12 residues. The germline CDR1 and CDR2 sequences are MNHNS and SASEGT. V was pared by 8 bases and J by 3 bases, with 8 bases between. DNA for the CDR3: TGTGCCAGCGAAAATTATGGAAACACCATATATTTT. This encodes CASENYGNTIYF.

Details on this clonotype: A much bigger clone sits one base away, suggesting this may be a read error. V and J are TRBV10-2 and TRBJ1-1; D is possibly TRBD1 (5 bases). CDR3 length: 14 residues. Germline assignment: CDR1 WSHSY and CDR2 SAAADI. Here the CDR3 reads CTSTWGRADTEAFF. The CDR3 region has the DNA TGCACCAGCACGTGGGGGAGAGCGGACACTGAAGCTTTCTTT.

The chain combines TRBV28 with TRBJ2-7; the match to TRBD1 covers 8 bases. The V segment lost 3 bases and the J segment 5 bases; nucleotides outside the gene matches: 12. The CDR3 runs 16 residues. Germline loops: CDR1 MDHEN, CDR2 SYDVKM. This chain's CDR3 is CASSLVLGTGVDEQYF. As DNA, the CDR3 is TGTGCCAGCAGTTTGGTTCTCGGGACAGGCGTAGACGAGCAGTACTTC.

This clonotype was recorded at least ten times. J is TRBJ2-1 and V is TRBV5-1; 8 nucleotides match TRBD2. The CDR3 spans 15 residues. Trimming at V came to 0 bases and at J to 9 bases, leaving 8 bases not matched to a gene. CDR1 is SGHRS and CDR2 is YFSETQ in the germline V gene. The CDR3 is CASSLAGGLVGEQFF. As DNA, the CDR3 is TGCGCCAGCAGCTTGGCCGGGGGACTAGTTGGTGAGCAGTTCTTC.

This clonotype was detected only a few times. The rearrangement uses TRBV3-1 and TRBJ1-1; D is perhaps TRBD1 (6 bases). Germline CDR1 and CDR2: LGHDT and YNNKEL (reference sequence). The V end was cut by 2 bases, the J end by 0 bases, with 10 bases between. This CDR3 region has 15 residues. The CDR3: CASSQRGDMNTEAFF. CDR3 sequence (DNA): TGTGCCAGCAGCCAAAGAGGGGACATGAACACTGAAGCTTTCTTT.

This clonotype was recorded a few times. V and J are TRBV29-1 and TRBJ2-4; D unclear. The CDR3 totals 13 residues. V lost 0 bases, J lost 10 bases, and 13 bases lay in between. CDR1 is SQVTM, CDR2 ANQGSEA, per germline. The CDR3, as DNA: TGCAGCGTTGAAGATCGCCGCTTGGGTATTCAGTACTTC. Amino acid sequence: CSVEDRRLGIQYF.

V gene TRBV30 combines with J gene TRBJ2-2, with TRBD2 as a possible D gene (6 bases). V lost 3 bases, J lost 2 bases, and 10 bases lay in between. CDR1 GTSNPN and CDR2 SVGIG come from the germline V gene (reference sequence). The CDR3 is made up of 14 amino acids. CDR3 nucleotides: TGTGCCTGGAGGCGCGGGATCAACACCGGGGAGCTGTTTTTT. Protein sequence: CAWRRGINTGELFF.

This clonotype was observed a few times. The V gene is TRBV11-1, the J gene TRBJ2-2; no reliable D call. V gave up 5 bases and J gave up 9 bases, with 16 bases separating them. Germline V CDR1 and CDR2: SGHAT, FQDESV (reference sequence). This CDR3 has 14 amino acids. CDR3 in amino acids: CASSPPLEFRELFF. For the CDR3, the DNA is TGTGCCAGCAGCCCCCCACTGGAGTTCAGGGAGCTGTTTTTT.

V and J are TRBV7-8 and TRBJ1-1; D call uncertain. The V and J ends lost 2 bases and 8 bases respectively, with 12 bases between them. This CDR3 spans 13 amino acids. CDR1 SGHVS and CDR2 FQNEAQ come from the germline V gene. The CDR3 DNA reads as TGTGCCAGCAGCTTATGGGGATGGACGGAAGCTTTCTTT. It yields the protein CASSLWGWTEAFF.